This entry describes one TCR beta chain. Antigen unknown. A read error is likely, as this CDR3 ends without the conserved phenylalanine or tryptophan. This sample stems from a study of tumor-infiltrating lymphocytes in primary liver carcinoma. Overall study results and limits: Relative to blood, tumors carried a significantly larger fraction of the repertoire in their top 250 clones (p = 0.039).

Taking roughly 18-32 mg of unsorted bulk tissue, the authors co-extracted RNA and DNA. Patients underwent surgical resection for primary liver carcinoma. Germline assignment: CDR1 LGHNA and CDR2 YNFKEQ. The length of the CDR3 is 20 residues. Trimming removed 3 bases from V and 6 bases from J; junction bases left unmatched: 16. The template, roughly 0.45 ug total RNA, yielded TCR beta cDNA made with a constant-region primer. Sequencing libraries for TCR beta derived from three nested multiplex PCR rounds that used slightly modified ARM-PCR. It was with TRBV1-TRBV30 forward primers and a C-beta reverse primer that the first two PCR rounds were run, at around 10 cycles each. TCRdb ran MiXCR on the multiplex PCR reads and lists one entry per CDR3 protein. This table holds 100,000 or so distinct CDR3 sequences, approximately 70% found once.

The sequence derives from a woman in her sixties with primary liver carcinoma and hepatitis B virus infection. The specimen sequenced was liver tumor tissue from sampling region 2. Subset described: tumor region T2, inferior pole. The rearrangement joins TRBV4-2 to TRBJ2-2, with 13 bases matching TRBD2. The CDR3 DNA sequence: TGTGCCAGCAGCCAGGAGGCCGCAAGACTAGCGGGAGGAAGGGCCGGGGAGCTGTTTTCT. This sequence encodes CASSQEAARLAGGRAGELFS.